This T cell receptor (beta chain) is drawn from a study of T-cell reconstitution after alpha-beta-depleted transplantation in children. As to this clonotype: Its antigen is unidentified.

Overall study findings and caveats: Reports say that about two months after transplant, the alpha-beta T cells came out of several hundred graft clones that had expanded. Newly produced T cells mostly accounted for T-cell counts and diversity one year post-transplant. Surviving thymic progenitors and recipient T cells were the source of high TCRbeta diversity at day 60 in some patients.

Preparation of the TCRbeta library involved a method that used unique molecular identifiers. TCRdb reprocessed the PCR reads with MiXCR, giving one entry per CDR3 protein. The table shows 600,000 to 700,000 distinct CDR3 sequences, with around 13% occurring only once. Source: PBMCs, taken before TCRalphabeta/CD19-depleted stem cell transplant. This receptor was identified in a girl aged 2 to 9 with congenital amegakaryocytic thrombocytopenia, due to receive a stem cell transplant.

The DNA for the CDR3 is TGTGCCAGCAGCCAAGAAGACAGGGGGGGCGAGCAGTACTTC. Its protein is CASSQEDRGGEQYF. This chain uses TRBV3-1 with TRBJ2-7; TRBD1 matches at 9 bases. This CDR3 spans 14 amino acids. Unmatched junction bases numbered 3, after V lost 0 bases and J lost 6 bases. CDR1 LGHDT and CDR2 YNNKEL come from the germline V gene (reference sequence).